The present T cell receptor beta chain was sequenced within a study of T cell repertoires in aging, cancer and after chemotherapy. Overall study context: Repeat sampling of healthy donors over several months to years showed clear clonal overlap. About 9 million TCR reads were in the whole dataset. Study conclusions and caveats: In each cancer cohort, median generation probability increased across chemotherapy, suggesting thymic output rebounded. Untreated cancer patients had significantly lower blood TCR diversity than age-matched healthy donors.

This clonotype is deemed medium-sized. What it binds is not known. A mixed TRB-A/B primer pool amplified rearranged TRB by multiplex touch-down PCR. TCRdb reprocessed the multiplex PCR reads via MiXCR and lists one record per CDR3 protein. The sample consists of several thousand distinct CDR3 sequences, approximately 33% of them appearing once. V lost 3 bases, J lost 2 bases, and 8 bases lay in between. Germline lookup yields CDR1 LNHDA and CDR2 SQIVND (reference sequence). CDR3 length equals 13 residues. Amplification of TCR beta used genomic DNA extracted from peripheral blood. The chain recombines TRBV19 with TRBJ2-7; D not resolved. The origin of this receptor is a human donor in good health. The donor label of this sample is uncertain. The sequencing input was blood. CDR3 bases: TGTGCCAGTAGTATTGGACCCACCTACGAGCAGTACTTC. Translating it yields CASSIGPTYEQYF. The entire variable domain, with the rest obtained from reference TRBV19 and TRBJ2-7, is as follows: DGGITQSPKYLFRKEGQNVTLSCEQNLNHDAMYWYRQDPGQGLRLIYYSQIVNDFQKGDIAEGYSVSREKKESFPLTVTSAQKNPTAFYLCASSIGPTYEQYFGPGTRLTVT.